Sequencing of this T cell receptor (beta chain) was carried out in a study of T cell responses to AZD1222 COVID-19 vaccine (dated by TCRdb to 2020 to 2022). With respect to the entire study: AZD1222 recipients given second doses at about 4 weeks or at about 12 weeks were pooled, since spike-specific TCR depth and breadth were not found to differ between the two schedules. A total of roughly 240 trial participants underwent TCR sequencing, of whom 207 received two doses of AZD1222 and about 26 received two doses of the MenACWY control vaccine. Enrollment into the trials was organized by age into subgroups of 18-55, 56-69 and 70-plus years, and those subgroups contained approximately 160, 26 and 62 TCR-sequenced participants, respectively.

Overall study outcomes, separate from this receptor: In the small 56-69-year group, the increase in depth fell short of significance, most likely because of low power. Most participants were white British and females outnumbered males, and the authors suggested that clonal diversity may have been underestimated. The vaccine-associated CD4 TCRs covered the entire spike protein, and the dominant responses fell in regions 160-218 and 743-854. Because no samples from the day 14 peak response were available, repertoires could be characterized only after the peak T cell response. Only six AZD1222 recipients were SARS-CoV-2 seropositive at baseline, limiting conclusions about previously exposed vaccinees. A significant rise in spike-specific TCR breadth and depth was observed after two AZD1222 doses relative to day 0 and relative to MenACWY recipients. Reportedly, almost half of the unique spike-specific TCRs recognized epitopes lying outside the regions that are mutated in the B.1.351 and B.1.1.7 variants.

The CDR3 regions of human TCRbeta chains were analyzed by immunosequencing. Processing in the source paper ran as follows. TCRs in the repertoires were compared against a reference library of SARS-CoV-2-specific TCRs that had been generated with the MIRA antigen-specificity platform. Breadth meant the fraction of unique TCRs that were SARS-CoV-2-associated, whereas depth meant the fraction of total T cells that were SARS-CoV-2-associated. Using the MIRA data, each spike-specific TCR was assigned both to the spike region to which the TCR was reactive and to a CD4 or CD8 class. Log10-transformed breadth and depth values were compared by one-way ANOVA with Sidak's multiple comparisons tests. TCRdb holds this immuneACCESS table with in-frame rearrangements only. Some clones are missing; in checked studies, unresolved V genes explain under half, and the rest has no known cause. Clone size and V and J calls were adopted from that table, with D and trimming inferred from the DNA. Recorded for this sample are 90,000 to 130,000 clones; roughly four fifths of them occurred a single time. Of the sample, around 4.6% is held by the ten largest clones.

The sample's time point label, in plain terms: baseline before first vaccination. The vaccinee samples were drawn from two UK trials, COV001 and COV002, one of which was a single-blind randomized controlled phase 2/3 trial testing AZD1222 (ChAdOx1 nCoV-19) in healthy adults. Trial participant PBMC samples were collected at day 0 and day 28 after the second dose for TCRbeta chain sequencing. The CDR3 starts with the cysteine, ends with the phenylalanine, and has 15 residues. Only the CDR3 part of the read is kept: 45 bases, read in frame from the first base. CDR1 and CDR2, looked up from the germline V gene, are SGHAT and FQNNGV. V and J are trimmed by 1 base and 8 bases, and the gene matches miss 7 bases of the junction. A word on this clone: The clone's antigen remains unknown. No base-level quality is on record; no much larger clone is a single base apart.

This TCR came from an adult in good health. The chain employs TRBV11-2 and TRBJ1-4, and TRBD1 aligns with 7 junction nucleotides. The material sequenced was peripheral blood, taken on day 0 of AZD1222 vaccination. CDR3 sequence: CASSLGDSGGEKLFF. In nucleotide form, the sequence is TGTGCCAGCAGCTTAGGGGACAGCGGCGGCGAAAAACTGTTTTTT.